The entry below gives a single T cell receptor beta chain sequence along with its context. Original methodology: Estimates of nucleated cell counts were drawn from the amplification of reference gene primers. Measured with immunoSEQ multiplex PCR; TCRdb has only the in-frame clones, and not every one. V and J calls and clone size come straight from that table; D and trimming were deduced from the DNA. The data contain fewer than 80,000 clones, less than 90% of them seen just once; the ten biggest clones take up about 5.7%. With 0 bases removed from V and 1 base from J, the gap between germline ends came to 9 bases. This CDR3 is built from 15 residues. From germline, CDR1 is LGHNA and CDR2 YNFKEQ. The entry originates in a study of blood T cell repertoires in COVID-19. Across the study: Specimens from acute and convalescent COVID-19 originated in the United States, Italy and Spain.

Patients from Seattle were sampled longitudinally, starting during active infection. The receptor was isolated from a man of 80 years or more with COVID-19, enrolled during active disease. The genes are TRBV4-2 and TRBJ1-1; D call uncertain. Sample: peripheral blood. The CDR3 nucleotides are TGTGCCAGCAGCCAAGATAATACGGGGAACACTGAAGCTTTCTTT. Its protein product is CASSQDNTGNTEAFF.